These T cell receptor beta chains were read from a single sample in a study of a mutant IDH1 vaccine in newly diagnosed glioma. This table comes from immunoSEQ multiplex PCR, and its TCRdb copy is limited to in-frame clones, with some not included. The repertoire holds about 27,000 clones, less than 90% seen once, with about 31% in the top ten. Their antigen targets remain unknown. The sequenced sample was PBMCs, obtained from a glioma patient whose treatment included an IDH1 peptide vaccine. The receptors here all came from a man younger than 45 with glioma. The CDR3 runs from the conserved cysteine through the conserved F or W. D genes are given only for firm matches. Only some rows state a clone size, as once, few, many or a class for expanded clones.

v_gene	j_gene	d_gene	abundance	CDR3nt	CDR3aa
TRBV5-4	TRBJ2-7	NA	NA	TGTGCCAGCAGCTCCCTCTACGAGCAGTACTTC	CASSSLYEQYF
TRBV30	TRBJ1-5	TRBD1	few	TGTGCCTGGAGTGTAAGGGACAGCATCAATCAGCCCCAGCATTTT	CAWSVRDSINQPQHF
TRBV9	TRBJ1-3	NA	few	TGTGCCAGCAGCGTTAGCTGGGGCAGCTCCTCTGGAAACACCATATATTTT	CASSVSWGSSSGNTIYF
TRBV5-1	TRBJ1-2	NA	NA	TGCGCCAGCAGGTTCGACAGTAACTATGGCTACACCTTC	CASRFDSNYGYTF
TRBV10-3	TRBJ2-2	TRBD2	NA	TGTGCCATCAGTGAAAAACTAGCGGGAGGTGCGGACACCGGGGAGCTGTTTTTT	CAISEKLAGGADTGELFF
TRBV27	TRBJ1-5	NA	NA	TGTGCCAGCAGTTGGTCTGGGGCGAGCAATCAGCCCCAGCATTTT	CASSWSGASNQPQHF
TRBV5-1	TRBJ2-1	NA	NA	TGCGCCAGCAGCTTGGACGTCGGCTCCTACAATGAGCAGTTCTTC	CASSLDVGSYNEQFF
TRBV29-1	TRBJ2-1	NA	NA	TGCAGCGTCCGCCCGGACAATTACAACTCCTACAATGAGCAGTTCTTC	CSVRPDNYNSYNEQFF
TRBV27	TRBJ2-2	TRBD1	NA	TGTGCCAGCAGTTTCTCCCGGTGGCAGGGGGAAAGAAACACCGGGGAGCTGTTTTTT	CASSFSRWQGERNTGELFF
TRBV4-1	TRBJ2-3	NA	NA	TGCGCCAGCCGAGGATTGAGCACAGATACGCAGTATTTT	CASRGLSTDTQYF
TRBV28	TRBJ2-1	TRBD1	once	TGTGCCAGCTTAATCCGGGACAGAGGCTACAATGAGCAGTTCTTC	CASLIRDRGYNEQFF
TRBV7-2	TRBJ1-1	NA	NA	TGTGCCAGCAGCTTTGGCCAGCACACTGAAGCTTTCTTT	CASSFGQHTEAFF
TRBV6-6	TRBJ1-2	NA	NA	TGTGCCAGCAGTAGGACAGTTAACTATGGCTACACCTTC	CASSRTVNYGYTF
TRBV5-1	TRBJ1-1	NA	NA	TGCGCCAGCAGCTCTGCCTCCTGGGACACTGAAGCTTTCTTT	CASSSASWDTEAFF
TRBV5-4	TRBJ1-2	TRBD1	NA	TGTGCCAGCAGCTTGGGCAGGGGGTCTGGCTATGGCTACACCTTC	CASSLGRGSGYGYTF
TRBV11-2	TRBJ2-7	TRBD2	NA	TGTGCCAGCAGCCCGGGCGGGGGAGCGGAAATATACGAGCAGTACTTC	CASSPGGGAEIYEQYF
TRBV5-1	TRBJ1-1	NA	NA	TGCGCCAGCAGCTTGGGAACCAGGAACACTGAAGCTTTCTTT	CASSLGTRNTEAFF
TRBV5-1	TRBJ2-7	NA	NA	TGCGCCAGCAGCTCAAAGGAAACTGGTCCCTACGAGCAGTACTTC	CASSSKETGPYEQYF
TRBV5-8	TRBJ2-5	NA	NA	TGTGCCAGCAGCCTATACAGGGCCCAAGAGACCCAGTACTTC	CASSLYRAQETQYF